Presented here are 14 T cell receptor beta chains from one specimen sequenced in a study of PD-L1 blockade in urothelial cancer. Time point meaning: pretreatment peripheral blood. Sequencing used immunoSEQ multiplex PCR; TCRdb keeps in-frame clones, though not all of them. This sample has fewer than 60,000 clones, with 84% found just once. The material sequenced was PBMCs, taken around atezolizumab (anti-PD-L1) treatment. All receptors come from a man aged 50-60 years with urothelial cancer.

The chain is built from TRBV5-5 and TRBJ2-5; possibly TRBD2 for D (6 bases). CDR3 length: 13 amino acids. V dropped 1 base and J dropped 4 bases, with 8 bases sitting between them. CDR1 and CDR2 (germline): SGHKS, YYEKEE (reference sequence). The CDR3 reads CASSLRGGETQYF. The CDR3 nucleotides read TGTGCCAGCAGCTTGCGGGGAGGAGAGACCCAGTACTTC. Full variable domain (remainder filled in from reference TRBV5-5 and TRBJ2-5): DAGVTQSPTHLIKTRGQQVTLRCSPISGHKSVSWYQQVLGQGPQFIFQYYEKEERGRGNFPDRFSARQFPNYSSELNVNALLLGDSALYLCASSLRGGETQYFGPGTRLLVL.

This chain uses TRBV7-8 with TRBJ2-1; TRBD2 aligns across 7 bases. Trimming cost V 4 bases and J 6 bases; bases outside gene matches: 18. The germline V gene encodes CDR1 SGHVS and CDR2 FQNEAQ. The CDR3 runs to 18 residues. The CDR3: CASSSPGGGGVRGNEQFF. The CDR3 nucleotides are TGTGCCAGCAGCTCCCCAGGTGGGGGGGGAGTAAGGGGCAATGAGCAGTTCTTC.

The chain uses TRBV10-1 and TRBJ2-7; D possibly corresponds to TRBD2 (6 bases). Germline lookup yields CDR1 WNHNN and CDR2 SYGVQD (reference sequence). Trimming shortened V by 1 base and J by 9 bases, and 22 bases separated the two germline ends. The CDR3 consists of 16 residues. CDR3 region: CASSEWGTGRGGWQYF. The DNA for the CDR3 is TGCGCCAGCAGTGAGTGGGGGACGGGACGCGGAGGGTGGCAGTACTTC.

CDR3 residues: CASSPQQGSRAVGAKNIQYF. CDR3 nucleotides: TGTGCCAGTAGCCCCCAACAGGGCTCTAGGGCTGTGGGTGCCAAAAACATTCAGTACTTC. The V gene is TRBV19, the J gene TRBJ2-4, with a weak D call TRBD1 (6 bases). Germline V gene sequence: CDR1 LNHDA, CDR2 SQIVND (reference sequence). The CDR3 has 20 residues. Trimming pared 6 bases from V and 1 base from J, leaving 28 bases between.

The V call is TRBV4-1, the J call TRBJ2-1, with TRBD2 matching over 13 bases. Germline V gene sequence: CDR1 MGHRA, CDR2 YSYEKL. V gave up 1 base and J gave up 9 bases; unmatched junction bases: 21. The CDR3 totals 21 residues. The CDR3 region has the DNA TGCGCCAGCAGCCAAGTCCCCGGGACTAGCGGGGACGGCACCAGCAGTCCTGAGCAGTTCTTC. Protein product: CASSQVPGTSGDGTSSPEQFF.

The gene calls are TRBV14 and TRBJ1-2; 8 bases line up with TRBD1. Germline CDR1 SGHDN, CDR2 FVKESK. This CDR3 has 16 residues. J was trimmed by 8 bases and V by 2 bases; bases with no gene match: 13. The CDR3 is CASSQMSLDRAGGYTF. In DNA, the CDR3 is TGTGCCAGCAGCCAAATGAGCCTGGACAGGGCAGGAGGCTACACCTTC. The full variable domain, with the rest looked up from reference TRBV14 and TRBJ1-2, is EAGVTQFPSHSVIEKGQTVTLRCDPISGHDNLYWYRRVMGKEIKFLLHFVKESKQDESGMPNNRFLAERTGGTYSTLKVQPAELEDSGVYFCASSQMSLDRAGGYTFGSGTRLTVV.

The CDR3 DNA is TGTGCCAGTAGTATAAATACAGGGGGCGAGTATCAGCCCCAGCATTTT. It is translated as CASSINTGGEYQPQHF. The chain employs TRBV19 and TRBJ1-5, with 9 bases lining up with TRBD1. The CDR3 has 16 amino acids. J lost 5 bases, V lost 2 bases, and 7 bases had no gene match. The germline gives CDR1 LNHDA, CDR2 SQIVND (reference sequence).

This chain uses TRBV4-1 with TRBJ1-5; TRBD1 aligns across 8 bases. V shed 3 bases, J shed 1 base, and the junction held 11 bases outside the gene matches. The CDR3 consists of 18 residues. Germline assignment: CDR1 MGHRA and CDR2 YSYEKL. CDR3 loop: CASSQEPPGQASNQPQHF. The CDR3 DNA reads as TGCGCCAGCAGCCAGGAGCCGCCGGGACAGGCAAGCAATCAGCCCCAGCATTTT.

The CDR3 sequence: CASGQFNEKLFF. The CDR3 DNA reads as TGTGCCAGCGGGCAGTTTAATGAAAAACTGTTTTTT. The V and J genes are TRBV28 and TRBJ1-4; D not resolved. Germline CDR1 and CDR2: MDHEN and SYDVKM. The V gene lost 8 bases and the J gene lost 4 bases, with 8 bases spanning the gap. This CDR3 spans 12 amino acids.

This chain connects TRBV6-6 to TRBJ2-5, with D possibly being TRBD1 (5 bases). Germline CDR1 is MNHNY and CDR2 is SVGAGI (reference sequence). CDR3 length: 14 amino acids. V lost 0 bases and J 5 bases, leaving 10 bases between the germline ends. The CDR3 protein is CASSYSAGWETQYF. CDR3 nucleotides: TGTGCCAGCAGTTACTCGGCAGGGTGGGAGACCCAGTACTTC.

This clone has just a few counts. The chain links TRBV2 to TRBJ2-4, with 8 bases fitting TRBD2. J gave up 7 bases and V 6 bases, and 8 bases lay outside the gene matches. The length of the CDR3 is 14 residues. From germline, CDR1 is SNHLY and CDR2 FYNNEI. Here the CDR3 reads CASRGKREYNIQYF. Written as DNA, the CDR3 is TGTGCCAGCAGGGGGAAGCGGGAGTATAACATTCAGTACTTC.

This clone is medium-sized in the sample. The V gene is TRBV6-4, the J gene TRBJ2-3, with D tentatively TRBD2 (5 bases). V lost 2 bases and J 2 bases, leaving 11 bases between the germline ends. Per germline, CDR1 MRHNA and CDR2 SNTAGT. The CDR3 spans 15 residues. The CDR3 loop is CASSDGEGDTDTQYF. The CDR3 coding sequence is TGTGCCAGCAGTGACGGTGAGGGAGACACAGATACGCAGTATTTT.

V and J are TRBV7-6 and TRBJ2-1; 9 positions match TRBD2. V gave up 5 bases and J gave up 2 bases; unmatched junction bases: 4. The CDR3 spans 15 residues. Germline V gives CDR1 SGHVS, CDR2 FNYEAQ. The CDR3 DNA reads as TGTGCCAGCAGCGAAAGCGGGGGGCCCTACAATGAGCAGTTCTTC. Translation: CASSESGGPYNEQFF.

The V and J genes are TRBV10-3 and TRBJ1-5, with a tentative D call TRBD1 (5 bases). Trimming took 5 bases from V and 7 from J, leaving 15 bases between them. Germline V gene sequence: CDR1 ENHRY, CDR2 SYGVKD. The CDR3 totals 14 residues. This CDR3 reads CAISNFQGGQPQHF. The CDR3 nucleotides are TGTGCCATCAGTAATTTTCAGGGAGGGCAGCCCCAGCATTTT.